The following is a TCR beta chain sequence with its context. This record comes from a study of blood T cell repertoires in COVID-19. The wider study: The United States, Italy and Spain supplied acute and convalescent COVID-19 samples. From T cells, B-cell-depleted T cells, or PBMCs came the material, which was cDNA or gDNA.

This CDR3 contains 14 residues. With V trimmed by 5 bases and J by 0 bases, 7 bases remained unmatched. Germline loops: CDR1 GTSNPN, CDR2 SVGIG (reference sequence). Source study methods: Cell counts per sample came from amplifying reference gene primers. TCRdb's copy holds only in-frame clones and misses some; the assay was immunoSEQ multiplex PCR. V and J calls and clone size are copied from that table; D and trimming were computed from the DNA. This table has under 400,000 clones, roughly 90% appearing once. Material: peripheral blood. This chain links TRBV30 with TRBJ2-7, with 7 bases lining up with TRBD1. The source is a young man with active or convalescent COVID-19. CDR3 loop: CAWGGDSSSYEQYF. CDR3 DNA: TGTGCCTGGGGTGGGGACAGTAGCTCCTACGAGCAGTACTTC.